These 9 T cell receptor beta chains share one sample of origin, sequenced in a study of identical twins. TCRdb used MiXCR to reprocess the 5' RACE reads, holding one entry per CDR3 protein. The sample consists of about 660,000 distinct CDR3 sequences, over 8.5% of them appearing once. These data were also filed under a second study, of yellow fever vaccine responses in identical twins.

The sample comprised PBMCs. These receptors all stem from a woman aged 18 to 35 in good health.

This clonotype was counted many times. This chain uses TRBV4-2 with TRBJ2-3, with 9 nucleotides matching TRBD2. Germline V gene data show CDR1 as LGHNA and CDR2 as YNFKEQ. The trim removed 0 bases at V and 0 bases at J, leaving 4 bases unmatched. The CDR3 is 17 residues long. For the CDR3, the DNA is TGTGCCAGCAGCCAAGATGGACTAGCGTCTAGCACAGATACGCAGTATTTT. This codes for CASSQDGLASSTDTQYF.

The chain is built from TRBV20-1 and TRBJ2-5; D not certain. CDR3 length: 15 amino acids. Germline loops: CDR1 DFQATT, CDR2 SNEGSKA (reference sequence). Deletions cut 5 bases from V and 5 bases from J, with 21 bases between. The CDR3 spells CSARNMTIPWETQYF. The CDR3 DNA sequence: TGCAGTGCTCGAAATATGACCATACCCTGGGAGACCCAGTACTTC.

CDR3 residues: CASRERLAGRTDTQYF. In DNA, the CDR3 is TGCGCCAGCAGGGAGAGGTTAGCGGGTCGCACAGATACGCAGTATTTT. The gene calls are TRBV5-1 and TRBJ2-3; TRBD2 matches at 7 bases. V shed 5 bases and J 1 base; nucleotides not matched to a gene: 10. Germline assignment: CDR1 SGHRS and CDR2 YFSETQ. This CDR3 has 16 amino acids.

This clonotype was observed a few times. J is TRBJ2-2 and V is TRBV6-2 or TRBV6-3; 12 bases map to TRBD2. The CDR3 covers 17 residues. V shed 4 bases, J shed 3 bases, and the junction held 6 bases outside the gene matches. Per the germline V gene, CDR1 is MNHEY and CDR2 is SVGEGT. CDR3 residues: CASSSSGRATHTGELFF. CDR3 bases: TGTGCCAGCAGTTCTAGCGGGAGGGCCACGCACACCGGGGAGCTGTTTTTT.

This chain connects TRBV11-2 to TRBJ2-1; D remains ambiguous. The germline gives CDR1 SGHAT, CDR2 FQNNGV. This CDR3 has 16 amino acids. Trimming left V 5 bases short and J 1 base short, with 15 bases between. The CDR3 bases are TGTGCCAGCAGCCTGGGGAATCTCCCTTCCTACAATGAGCAGTTCTTC. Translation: CASSLGNLPSYNEQFF.

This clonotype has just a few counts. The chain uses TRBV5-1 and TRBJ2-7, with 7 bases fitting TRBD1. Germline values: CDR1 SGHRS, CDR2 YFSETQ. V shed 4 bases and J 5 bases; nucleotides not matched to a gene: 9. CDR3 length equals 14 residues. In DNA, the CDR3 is TGCGCCAGCAGCCCCCCTCAGGGACAGAACGAGCAGTACTTC. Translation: CASSPPQGQNEQYF.

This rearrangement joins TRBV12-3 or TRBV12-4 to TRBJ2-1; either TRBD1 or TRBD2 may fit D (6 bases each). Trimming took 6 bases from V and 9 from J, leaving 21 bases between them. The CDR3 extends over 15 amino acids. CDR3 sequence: CASRLGGHPQGEQFF. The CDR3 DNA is TGTGCCAGCAGGCTCGGGGGCCATCCCCAGGGTGAGCAGTTCTTC.

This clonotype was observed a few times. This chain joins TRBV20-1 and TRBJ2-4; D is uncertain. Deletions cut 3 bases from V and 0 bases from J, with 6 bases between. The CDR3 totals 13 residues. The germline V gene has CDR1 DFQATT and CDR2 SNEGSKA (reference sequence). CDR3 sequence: CSASAVAKNIQYF. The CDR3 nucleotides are TGCAGTGCTAGTGCCGTAGCCAAAAACATTCAGTACTTC.

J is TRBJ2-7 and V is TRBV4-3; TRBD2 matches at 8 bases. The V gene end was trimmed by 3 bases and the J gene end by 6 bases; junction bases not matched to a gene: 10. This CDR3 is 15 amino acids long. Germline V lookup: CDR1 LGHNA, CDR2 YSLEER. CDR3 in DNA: TGCGCCAGCAGCCAGGAGATAGCGGGAACGAGCGAGCAGTACTTC. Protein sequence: CASSQEIAGTSEQYF.